The 14 T cell receptor beta chains below all came from one sample that was sequenced in a study of regulatory T cells in long-lasting Graves disease. In building TCR beta libraries, iRepertoire HTBI primers were used together with Arm-PCR of CDR3 regions. TCRdb called the multiplex PCR reads again in MiXCR, with one record for every CDR3 protein. The sample holds a few hundred thousand distinct CDR3 sequences; about a quarter are singletons and the top ten take about 27%. Time point denoted: persistent/refractory GD, antithyroid drugs over 5 years with positive TRAb. The TCR library used RNA extracted from PBMCs. This specimen was peripheral blood mononuclear cells (PBMCs), taken when the disease was refractory, from a patient treated with antithyroid drugs. The receptors derive from a female donor with Graves disease.

The rearrangement joins TRBV2 to TRBJ1-1, with D possibly being TRBD1 (5 bases). Trimming stripped 6 bases from V and 5 bases from J, with 16 bases between. The CDR3 runs to 14 residues. Germline V gene data show CDR1 as SNHLY and CDR2 as FYNNEI. The CDR3 protein is CASRNRGSGTEAFF. For the CDR3, the DNA is TGTGCCAGCAGAAACCGGGGCTCGGGGACTGAAGCTTTCTTT.

This clonotype was seen repeatedly, ten times or more. V usage is TRBV11-2 and J usage is TRBJ1-1; no clear D. The germline V and J ends were trimmed by 2 bases and 0 bases, with 19 bases remaining between them. The germline V gene has CDR1 SGHAT and CDR2 FQNNGV. The CDR3 contains 18 residues. The CDR3 DNA reads TGTGCCAGCAGCTTACTCGATTCTCACCCTGTAATGAACACTGAAGCTTTCTTT. Its translation is CASSLLDSHPVMNTEAFF.

This clonotype was seen just once. In DNA, the CDR3 is TGTGCCTGGATGGGGGGGAGCGACTACGAGCAGTACTTC. Protein: CAWMGGSDYEQYF. The chain carries TRBV30 and TRBJ2-7; 7 bases are a match to TRBD2. This CDR3 comprises 13 residues. Per the germline V gene, CDR1 is GTSNPN and CDR2 is SVGIG (reference sequence). With V trimmed by 4 bases and J by 3 bases, 6 bases remained unmatched.

This clonotype was counted at least ten times. CDR3 sequence (DNA): TGTGCCAGCAGCTCGGGACGGCTCTCCTACGAGCAGTACTTC. This encodes CASSSGRLSYEQYF. This chain joins TRBV11-1 and TRBJ2-7, with D perhaps given as TRBD1 or TRBD2 (5 bases each). The CDR3 covers 14 residues. Germline CDR1 and CDR2: SGHAT and FQDESV (reference sequence). V lost 4 bases to trimming and J lost 0 bases, with 10 bases between them. Filled out from reference TRBV11-1 and TRBJ2-7, the complete variable domain reads EAEVAQSPRYKITEKSQAVAFWCDPISGHATLYWYRQILGQGPELLVQFQDESVVDDSQLPKDRFSAERLKGVDSTLKIQPAELGDSAMYLCASSSGRLSYEQYFGPGTRLTVT.

This clonotype was counted ten times or more. The V gene is TRBV7-6, the J gene TRBJ2-5; 7 bases line up with TRBD2. The CDR3 sequence is 13 residues long. Germline V gene lookup returns CDR1 SGHVS and CDR2 FNYEAQ. The V gene end was trimmed by 6 bases and the J gene end by 5 bases; junction bases not matched to a gene: 6. The CDR3 DNA follows: TGTGCCAGCAGGATAGCGGGCGGTGAGACCCAGTACTTC. Amino acids: CASRIAGGETQYF.

Only a few counts were recorded for this clonotype. The rearrangement joins TRBV6-1 to TRBJ2-1, with D maybe TRBD2 (6 bases). The length of the CDR3 is 18 residues. Germline V gene lookup returns CDR1 MNHNS and CDR2 SASEGT. Trimming took 6 bases from V and 5 from J, leaving 26 bases between them. CDR3 DNA: TGTGCCAGCAGACGACTAGTCCTATCCCCCCCCGGGGACAATGAGCAGTTCTTC. As protein: CASRRLVLSPPGDNEQFF.

The chain carries TRBV18 and TRBJ2-6, with D tentatively TRBD1 (5 bases). The CDR3 sequence is 16 residues long. Trimming shortened V by 2 bases and J by 2 bases, and 10 bases separated the two germline ends. Germline assignment: CDR1 KGHSH and CDR2 LQKENI. The CDR3 loop reads CASSPEGVPGANVLTF. DNA of the CDR3: TGTGCCAGCTCACCAGAAGGGGTCCCTGGGGCCAACGTCCTGACTTTC. Supplemented by reference TRBV18 and TRBJ2-6, the full variable domain reads NAGVMQNPRHLVRRRGQEARLRCSPMKGHSHVYWYRQLPEEGLKFMVYLQKENIIDESGMPKERFSAEFPKEGPSILRIQQVVRGDSAAYFCASSPEGVPGANVLTFGAGSRLTVL.

This clonotype appeared a few times. The chain joins TRBV6-2 or TRBV6-3 to TRBJ2-3; 12 bases map to TRBD2. Unmatched junction bases numbered 4, after V lost 6 bases and J lost 6 bases. The germline V gene has CDR1 MNHEY and CDR2 SVGEGT. This CDR3 is built from 14 residues. Here the CDR3 reads CASRTLAGGDTQYF. In nucleotides, the CDR3 is TGTGCCAGCAGGACTCTAGCGGGGGGGGATACGCAGTATTTT.

CDR3 nucleotide sequence: TGCAGCGTTCGCGCAAACTCCTACGAGCAGTACTTC. Protein product: CSVRANSYEQYF. The V call is TRBV29-1, the J call TRBJ2-7; D not resolved. V lost 5 bases to trimming and J lost 0 bases, with 8 bases between them. Germline CDR1 reads SQVTM; CDR2 reads ANQGSEA. The CDR3 length is 12 residues.

The CDR3 protein is CASSRRDRGVSGANVLTF. DNA of the CDR3: TGTGCCAGCTCACGCCGGGACAGGGGTGTCTCTGGGGCCAACGTCCTGACTTTC. The chain couples TRBV18 to TRBJ2-6, with 10 bases that match TRBD1. V lost 4 bases and J lost 0; bases outside the gene matches: 6. The germline gives CDR1 KGHSH, CDR2 LQKENI. The CDR3 runs to 18 residues.

Many counts were recorded for this clonotype. This chain joins TRBV27 and TRBJ1-6, with TRBD1 as a possible D gene (6 bases). V was shortened by 5 bases and J by 7 bases, with 18 bases between the two germline ends. Germline V CDR1 and CDR2: MNHEY, SMNVEV (reference sequence). The CDR3 loop spans 16 amino acids. Here the CDR3 DNA reads TGTGCCAGCAGTCTAGGGGGGTGGGTCGACAATTCACCCCTCCACTTT. This codes for CASSLGGWVDNSPLHF.

This clonotype was observed at least ten times. The chain employs TRBV20-1 and TRBJ1-2; the D is unclear. V dropped 1 base and J dropped 5 bases, with 11 bases sitting between them. The germline CDR1 and CDR2 sequences are DFQATT and SNEGSKA (reference sequence). This CDR3 spans 13 amino acids. The CDR3 loop is CSARVQALYGYTF. The CDR3 DNA reads TGCAGTGCTAGAGTTCAGGCTCTATATGGCTACACCTTC.

A word on this clonotype: This may stem from a read error, because a much larger clone lies one nucleotide away. V gene TRBV6-2 or TRBV6-3 combines with J gene TRBJ2-7; 9 bases match TRBD2. The trim removed 2 bases at V and 9 bases at J, leaving 8 bases unmatched. Germline V gene sequence: CDR1 MNHEY, CDR2 SVGEGT. The CDR3 is 14 residues long. The CDR3: CASSYAGGPSGQYF. The DNA of the CDR3 is TGTGCCAGCAGTTACGCGGGAGGGCCCTCCGGGCAGTACTTC.

This clonotype was seen repeatedly, ten times or more. The gene calls are TRBV12-3 or TRBV12-4 and TRBJ1-5; tentative D call: TRBD1 (5 bases). The CDR3 has 15 residues. V lost 6 bases to trimming and J lost 1 base, with 13 bases between them. The DNA for the CDR3 is TGTGCCAGCAGGCAGGGCTTAACGAGCAATCAGCCCCAGCATTTT. Its translation: CASRQGLTSNQPQHF.